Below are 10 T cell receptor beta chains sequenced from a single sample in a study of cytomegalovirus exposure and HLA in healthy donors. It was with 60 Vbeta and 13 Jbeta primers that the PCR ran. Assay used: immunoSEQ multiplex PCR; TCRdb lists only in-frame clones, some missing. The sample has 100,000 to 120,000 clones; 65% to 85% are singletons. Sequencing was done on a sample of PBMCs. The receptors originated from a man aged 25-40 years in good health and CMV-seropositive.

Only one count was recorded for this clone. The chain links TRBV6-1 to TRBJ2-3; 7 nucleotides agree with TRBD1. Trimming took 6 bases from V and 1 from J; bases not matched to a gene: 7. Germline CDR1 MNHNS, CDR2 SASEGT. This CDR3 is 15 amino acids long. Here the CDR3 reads CASRSRQGGTDTQYF. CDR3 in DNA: TGTGCCAGCAGGTCGCGACAGGGTGGCACAGATACGCAGTATTTT.

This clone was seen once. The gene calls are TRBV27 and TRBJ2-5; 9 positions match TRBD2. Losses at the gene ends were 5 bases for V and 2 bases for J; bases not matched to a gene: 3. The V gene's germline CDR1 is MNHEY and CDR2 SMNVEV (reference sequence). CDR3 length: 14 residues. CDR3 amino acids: CASSPGLAQETQYF. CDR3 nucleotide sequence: TGTGCCAGCAGTCCCGGACTAGCGCAAGAGACCCAGTACTTC.

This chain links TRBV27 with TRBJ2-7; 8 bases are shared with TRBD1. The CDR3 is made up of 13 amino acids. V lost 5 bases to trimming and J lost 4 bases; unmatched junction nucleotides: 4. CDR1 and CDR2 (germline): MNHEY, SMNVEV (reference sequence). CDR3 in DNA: TGTGCCAGCAGTCGGACAGGGTTTTACGAGCAGTACTTC. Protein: CASSRTGFYEQYF.

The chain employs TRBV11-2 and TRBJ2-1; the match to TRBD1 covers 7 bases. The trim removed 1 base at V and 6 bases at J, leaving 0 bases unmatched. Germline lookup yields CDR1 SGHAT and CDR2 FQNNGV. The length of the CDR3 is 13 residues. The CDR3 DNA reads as TGTGCCAGCAGCTTAGGACAGGGCAATGAGCAGTTCTTC. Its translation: CASSLGQGNEQFF. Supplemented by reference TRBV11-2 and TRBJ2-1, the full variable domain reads EAGVAQSPRYKIIEKRQSVAFWCNPISGHATLYWYQQILGQGPKLLIQFQNNGVVDDSQLPKDRFSAERLKGVDSTLKIQPAKLEDSAVYLCASSLGQGNEQFFGPGTRLTVL.

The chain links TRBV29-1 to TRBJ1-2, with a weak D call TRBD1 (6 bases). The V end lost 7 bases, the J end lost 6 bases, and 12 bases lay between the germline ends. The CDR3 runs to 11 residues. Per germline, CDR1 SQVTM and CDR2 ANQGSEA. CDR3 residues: CSARQVDGYTF. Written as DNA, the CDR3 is TGCAGCGCAAGACAGGTAGATGGCTACACCTTC.

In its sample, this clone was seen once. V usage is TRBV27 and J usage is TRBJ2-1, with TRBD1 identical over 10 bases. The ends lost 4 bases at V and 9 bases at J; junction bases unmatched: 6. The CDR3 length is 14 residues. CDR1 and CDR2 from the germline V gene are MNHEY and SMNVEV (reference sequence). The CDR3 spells CASSSGQGDGEQFF. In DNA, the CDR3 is TGTGCCAGCAGTTCAGGACAGGGGGATGGTGAGCAGTTCTTC.

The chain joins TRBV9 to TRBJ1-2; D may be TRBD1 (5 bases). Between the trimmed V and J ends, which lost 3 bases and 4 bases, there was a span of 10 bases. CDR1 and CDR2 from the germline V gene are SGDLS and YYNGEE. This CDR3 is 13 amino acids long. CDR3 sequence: CASSGLGGYGYTF. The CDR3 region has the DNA TGTGCCAGCAGCGGATTGGGGGGCTATGGCTACACCTTC.

The CDR3 is CASSGRGTGLGNTIYF. In nucleotides, the CDR3 is TGTGCCAGCAGTGGGCGCGGGACAGGGCTCGGAAACACCATATATTTT. The gene calls are TRBV25-1 and TRBJ1-3; TRBD1 agrees at 9 bases. The trim removed 4 bases at V and 4 bases at J, leaving 8 bases unmatched. Germline loops: CDR1 MGHDK, CDR2 SYGVNS. This CDR3 contains 16 residues.

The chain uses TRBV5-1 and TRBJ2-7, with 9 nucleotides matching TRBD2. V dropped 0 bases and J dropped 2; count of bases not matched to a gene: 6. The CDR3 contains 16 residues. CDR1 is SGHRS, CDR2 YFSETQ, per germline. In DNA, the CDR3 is TGCGCCAGCAGCTTGGTACCCGGGACTAGCACCTACGAGCAGTACTTC. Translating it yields CASSLVPGTSTYEQYF.

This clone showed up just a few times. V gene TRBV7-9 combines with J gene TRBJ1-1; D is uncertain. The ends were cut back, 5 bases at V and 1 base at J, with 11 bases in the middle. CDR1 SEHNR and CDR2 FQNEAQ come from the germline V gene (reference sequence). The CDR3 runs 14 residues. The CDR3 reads CASSTRETNTEAFF. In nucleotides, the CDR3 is TGTGCCAGCAGCACTCGGGAGACGAACACTGAAGCTTTCTTT.